This T cell receptor (beta chain) stems from a study of blood T cells in healthy people across ages. Primers used in a second PCR of roughly 7 to 12 cycles were a sample-barcoded 5' primer and a J-beta primer mix. Using its own MiXCR run on the 5' RACE reads, TCRdb lists one record per CDR3 protein. This table holds about 1 million distinct CDR3 sequences, under 45% found once. The CDR3 totals 14 residues. Trimming removed 6 bases from V and 3 bases from J; junction bases left unmatched: 4. This chain links TRBV12-3 or TRBV12-4 with TRBJ2-7; 11 bases agree with TRBD2. The TCR originated in a woman aged 55-75 years in good health. The sample comprised blood. The CDR3 DNA reads as TGTGCCAGCAGACCTAGCGGGAGGAACTACGAGCAGTACTTC. Translation gives CASRPSGRNYEQYF.